The 9 T cell receptor beta chains below were found in one sample sequenced in a study of blood T cells in healthy people across ages. Then a second PCR, running roughly 7 to 11 cycles, was carried out with a sample-barcoded 5' primer and a J-beta primer mix. MiXCR was run by TCRdb on the 5' RACE reads, yielding one entry per CDR3 protein. In the table there are 760,000 or so distinct CDR3 sequences, around 25% of which are singletons. This same sample was also taken into another study, of T cells of mothers and their children.

Input material: blood. Receptors were obtained from a boy younger than 18 in good health.

The rearrangement links TRBV7-2 to TRBJ1-4; D gene ambiguous. V was trimmed by 5 bases and J by 0 bases, leaving 10 bases between them. The CDR3 runs 15 residues. Germline lookup yields CDR1 SGHTA and CDR2 FQGNSA. The CDR3: CASSRGSPTNEKLFF. DNA of the CDR3: TGTGCCAGCAGCCGAGGGTCACCAACTAATGAAAAACTGTTTTTT. The full variable domain, in which reference TRBV7-2 and TRBJ1-4 provide the parts outside the CDR3, is GAGVSQSPSNKVTEKGKDVELRCDPISGHTALYWYRQSLGQGLEFLIYFQGNSAPDKSGLPSDRFSAERTGGSVSTLTIQRTQQEDSAVYLCASSRGSPTNEKLFFGSGTQLSVL.

The chain has TRBV29-1 and TRBJ2-1, with TRBD2 identical over 8 bases. The CDR3 spans 15 residues. CDR1 and CDR2 (germline): SQVTM, ANQGSEA. V shed 1 base, J shed 5 bases, and the junction held 7 bases outside the gene matches. CDR3 region: CSVEAFSGEHNEQFF. In nucleotides, the CDR3 is TGCAGCGTTGAAGCGTTTAGCGGGGAGCACAATGAGCAGTTCTTC.

The chain recombines TRBV12-3 or TRBV12-4 with TRBJ2-7, with 11 bases identical to TRBD2. This CDR3 has 16 residues. Losses at the gene ends were 4 bases for V and 0 bases for J; bases not matched to a gene: 5. The DNA for the CDR3 is TGTGCCAGCAGTTCCTTGACTAGCGGGAACTCCTACGAGCAGTACTTC. Its protein product is CASSSLTSGNSYEQYF.

The chain is built from TRBV7-9 and TRBJ2-5; perhaps TRBD2 as D (6 bases). Matching the DNA end better, TRBJ2-1 makes the J call doubtful. Germline V gives CDR1 SEHNR, CDR2 FQNEAQ (reference sequence). This CDR3 has 11 residues. The CDR3 DNA follows: TGTGCCAGCACCTCCGTTAGCGGGCAGTTCTTC. It is translated as CASTSVSGQFF.

The rearrangement links TRBV7-9 to TRBJ2-2, with 7 bases identical to TRBD1. The CDR3 extends over 16 amino acids. Unmatched junction bases numbered 11, after V lost 5 bases and J lost 5 bases. The germline CDR1 and CDR2 sequences are SEHNR and FQNEAQ (reference sequence). In nucleotides, the CDR3 is TGTGCCAGCAGCCTGCCCGGGACAGAACCGACCGGGGAGCTGTTTTTT. Translated: CASSLPGTEPTGELFF.

This clonotype was recorded a few times. The rearrangement uses TRBV5-1 and TRBJ2-5; 7 positions match TRBD1. Germline V lookup: CDR1 SGHRS, CDR2 YFSETQ. This CDR3 comprises 15 residues. Trimming removed 2 bases from V and 2 bases from J; junction bases left unmatched: 6. The CDR3 DNA is TGCGCCAGCAGCTTCCGAGGGGGCGAACAAGAGACCCAGTACTTC. Its protein is CASSFRGGEQETQYF.

This clonotype was seen a few times. The chain employs TRBV7-9 and TRBJ2-3, with 7 bases fitting TRBD1. This CDR3 is built from 17 residues. Germline CDR1 reads SEHNR; CDR2 reads FQNEAQ (reference sequence). V was pared by 5 bases and J by 0 bases, with 11 bases of the junction left unmatched. The CDR3 nucleotides are TGTGCCAGCAGCATCACAGGGGCCCACACTAGCACAGATACGCAGTATTTT. Protein sequence: CASSITGAHTSTDTQYF.

CDR3 region: CSAEGVSYEQYF. The CDR3 DNA reads TGCAGTGCGGAGGGCGTATCCTACGAGCAGTACTTC. This chain uses TRBV20-1 with TRBJ2-7; the D gene is possibly TRBD2 (6 bases). The CDR3 length is 12 residues. Germline V CDR1 and CDR2: DFQATT, SNEGSKA (reference sequence). Trimming stripped 6 bases from V and 1 base from J, with 10 bases between.

A word on this clonotype: One base away lies a much larger clone, so this may be a sequencing read error. The rearrangement joins TRBV6-1 to TRBJ2-1; D not certain. The J call could be wrong; TRBJ2-7 is a better fit for the DNA end. The CDR3 contains 13 residues. Germline assignment: CDR1 MNHNS and CDR2 SASEGT. The CDR3 region has the DNA TGTGCCAGCAGTGAAGCGGACTCCTACGAGCAGTACTTC. Protein product: CASSEADSYEQYF.